This T cell receptor beta chain appears in the sequencing data of a study of spatial heterogeneity in lung cancer. On the study more broadly: TCR and UMI combinations that were unique each appeared, on average, more than ten times in raw reads.

Time point meaning: sample taken at primary tumor resection. TCRs were sequenced from unsorted whole RNA of tumor, nontumor lung or PBMC. A total of around 76 untreated early-stage non-small cell lung cancer patients served as donors. CDR1 and CDR2 from the germline V gene are MGHRA and YSYEKL. The V and J ends lost 0 bases and 11 bases respectively, with 14 bases between them. This CDR3 has 13 amino acids. Study observations and caveats: At tumor resection, ubiquitous expanded TCRs were detected in blood more often than later.

The library protocol tagged each TCR cDNA with a unique molecular identifier. TCRdb called the 5' RACE reads again in MiXCR, with one record for every CDR3 protein. The sample contains 50,000 to 55,000 distinct CDR3 sequences, roughly 6.5% of which appear only once. This clonotype was seen many times. Its antigen is not known. The sequence derives from a female donor with early-stage non-small cell lung cancer. Here the sequenced sample was PBMCs, taken at surgery. The chain employs TRBV4-1 and TRBJ2-7; possibly TRBD1 for D (6 bases). The CDR3 DNA reads TGCGCCAGCAGCCAAGATCAGGGGCGAAGGGAGTACTTC. It specifies CASSQDQGRREYF.